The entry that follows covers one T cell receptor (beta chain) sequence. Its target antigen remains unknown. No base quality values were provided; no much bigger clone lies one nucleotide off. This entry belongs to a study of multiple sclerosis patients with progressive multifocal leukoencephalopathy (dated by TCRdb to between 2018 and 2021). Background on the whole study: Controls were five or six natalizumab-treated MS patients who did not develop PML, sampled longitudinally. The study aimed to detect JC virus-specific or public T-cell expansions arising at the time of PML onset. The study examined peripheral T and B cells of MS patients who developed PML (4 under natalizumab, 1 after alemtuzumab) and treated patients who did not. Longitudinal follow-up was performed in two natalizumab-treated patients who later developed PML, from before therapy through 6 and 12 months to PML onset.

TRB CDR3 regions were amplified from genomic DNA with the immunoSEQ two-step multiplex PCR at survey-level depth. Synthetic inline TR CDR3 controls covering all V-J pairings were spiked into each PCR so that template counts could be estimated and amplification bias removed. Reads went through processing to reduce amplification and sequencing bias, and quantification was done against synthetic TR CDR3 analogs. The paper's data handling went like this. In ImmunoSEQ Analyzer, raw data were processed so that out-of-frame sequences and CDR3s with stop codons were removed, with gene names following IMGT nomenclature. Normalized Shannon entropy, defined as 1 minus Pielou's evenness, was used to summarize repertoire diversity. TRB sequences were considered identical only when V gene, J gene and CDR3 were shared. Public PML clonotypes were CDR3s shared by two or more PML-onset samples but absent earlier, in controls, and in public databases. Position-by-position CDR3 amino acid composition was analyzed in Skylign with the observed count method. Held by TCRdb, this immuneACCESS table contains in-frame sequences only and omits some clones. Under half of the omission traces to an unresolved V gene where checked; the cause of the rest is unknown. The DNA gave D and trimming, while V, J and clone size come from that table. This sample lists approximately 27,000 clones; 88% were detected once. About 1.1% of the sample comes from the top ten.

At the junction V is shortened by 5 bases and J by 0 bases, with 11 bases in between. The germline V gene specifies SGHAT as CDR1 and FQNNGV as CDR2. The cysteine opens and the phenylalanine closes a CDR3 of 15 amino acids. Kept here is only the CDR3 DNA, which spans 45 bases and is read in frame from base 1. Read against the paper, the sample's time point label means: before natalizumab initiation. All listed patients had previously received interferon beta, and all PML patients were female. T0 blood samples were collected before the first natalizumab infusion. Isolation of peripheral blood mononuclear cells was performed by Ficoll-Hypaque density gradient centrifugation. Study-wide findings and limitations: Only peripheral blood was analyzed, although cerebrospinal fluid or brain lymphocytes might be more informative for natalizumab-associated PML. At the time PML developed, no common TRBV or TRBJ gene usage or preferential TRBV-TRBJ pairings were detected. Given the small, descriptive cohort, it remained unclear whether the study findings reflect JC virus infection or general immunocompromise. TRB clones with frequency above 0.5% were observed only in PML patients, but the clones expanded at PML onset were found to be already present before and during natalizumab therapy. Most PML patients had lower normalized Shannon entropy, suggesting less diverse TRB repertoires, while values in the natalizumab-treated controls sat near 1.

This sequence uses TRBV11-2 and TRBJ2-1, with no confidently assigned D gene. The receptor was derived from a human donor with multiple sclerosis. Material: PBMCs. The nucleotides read TGTGCCAGCAGCCTCTTACAGAGCTCCTACAATGAGCAGTTCTTC. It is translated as CASSLLQSSYNEQFF.